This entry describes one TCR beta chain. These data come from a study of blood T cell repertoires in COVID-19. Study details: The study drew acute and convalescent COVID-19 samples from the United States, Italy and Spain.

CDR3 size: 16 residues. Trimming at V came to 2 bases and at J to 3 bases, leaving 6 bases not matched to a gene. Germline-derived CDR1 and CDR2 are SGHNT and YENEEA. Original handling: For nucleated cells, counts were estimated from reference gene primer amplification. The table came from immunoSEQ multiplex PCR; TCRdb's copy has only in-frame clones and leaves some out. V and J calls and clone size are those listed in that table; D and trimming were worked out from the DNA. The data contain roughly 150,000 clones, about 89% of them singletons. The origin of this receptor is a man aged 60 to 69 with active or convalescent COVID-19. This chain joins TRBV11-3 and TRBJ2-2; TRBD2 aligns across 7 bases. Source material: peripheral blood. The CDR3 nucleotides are TGTGCCAGCAGCTTATCCAGCGGGATCGACACCGGGGAGCTGTTTTTT. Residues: CASSLSSGIDTGELFF.